What follows are 23 T cell receptor beta chains derived from one specimen sequenced in a study of radiation and T cells in renal cell carcinoma. Described time point: baseline pretreatment blood. Described treatment: 15 Gy SBRT to primary tumor, nephrectomy 4 weeks later. Clones were sequenced by immunoSEQ multiplex PCR, and TCRdb holds only the in-frame ones, with some missing. In the table there are approximately 120,000 clones, around 80% of which are singletons. This material consisted of blood, taken from a patient whose treatment included radiotherapy and nephrectomy. These receptors came from a woman in her fifties or sixties with renal cell carcinoma.

The chain is built from TRBV29-1 and TRBJ1-3; maybe TRBD1 (6 bases). The CDR3 is 15 residues long. Looked up from germline, CDR1 is SQVTM and CDR2 is ANQGSEA. Trimming removed 4 bases from V and 4 bases from J, with 17 bases in between. The CDR3 here is CSVGDGGAGGNTIYF. The CDR3 DNA reads as TGCAGCGTTGGGGATGGGGGGGCTGGAGGAAACACCATATATTTT.

This chain uses TRBV9 with TRBJ2-1; D gene ambiguous. With 4 bases removed from V and 7 bases from J, the gap between germline ends came to 9 bases. From germline, CDR1 is SGDLS and CDR2 YYNGEE. This CDR3 comprises 12 residues. The CDR3 region is CASSPSGNEQFF. Here the CDR3 DNA reads TGTGCCAGCAGCCCAAGTGGGAATGAGCAGTTCTTC.

The V gene is TRBV6-1, the J gene TRBJ1-4; D unresolved. The germline gives CDR1 MNHNS, CDR2 SASEGT. V was cut by 1 base and J by 3 bases, with 9 bases left in between. The CDR3 is 15 amino acids. For the CDR3, the DNA is TGTGCCAGCAGTGAAGGTCCAGATCCTAATGAAAAACTGTTTTTT. Protein sequence: CASSEGPDPNEKLFF.

The chain links TRBV29-1 to TRBJ1-1; the D gene is possibly TRBD1 (6 bases). The CDR3 is made up of 14 amino acids. The germline CDR1 and CDR2 sequences are SQVTM and ANQGSEA. V lost 2 bases and J 5 bases, leaving 15 bases between the germline ends. This CDR3 reads CSVEMRQGKTEAFF. The DNA for the CDR3 is TGCAGCGTTGAAATGCGCCAGGGGAAGACTGAAGCTTTCTTT. The whole variable domain, filled in from reference TRBV29-1 and TRBJ1-1, reads SAVISQKPSRDICQRGTSLTIQCQVDSQVTMMFWYRQQPGQSLTLIATANQGSEATYESGFVIDKFPISRPNLTFSTLTVSNMSPEDSSIYLCSVEMRQGKTEAFFGQGTRLTVV.

The rearrangement uses TRBV5-1 and TRBJ2-6; weak D call: TRBD2 (5 bases). This CDR3 contains 16 residues. Trimming cost V 3 bases and J 1 base, with 11 bases left between them. Germline CDR1 SGHRS, CDR2 YFSETQ. The CDR3 bases are TGCGCCAGCAGCTCAGGAGGCGGTTCTGGGGCCAACGTCCTGACTTTC. This codes for CASSSGGGSGANVLTF.

V usage is TRBV9 and J usage is TRBJ2-1, with a tentative D call TRBD1 (6 bases). The CDR3 extends over 15 amino acids. V was shortened by 4 bases and J by 4 bases, with 15 bases between the two germline ends. The germline V gene encodes CDR1 SGDLS and CDR2 YYNGEE. CDR3 loop: CASSLTGTPYNEQFF. Here the CDR3 DNA reads TGTGCCAGCAGCCTTACCGGGACACCATACAATGAGCAGTTCTTC.

J is TRBJ2-3 and V is TRBV5-6; 9 positions agree with TRBD1. Germline V lookup: CDR1 SGHDT, CDR2 YYEEEE. The CDR3 contains 16 residues. V was clipped by 0 bases and J by 4 bases; unmatched bases: 6. As DNA, the CDR3 is TGTGCCAGCAGCTTGGGGCTGGACAGGGGACCAGATACGCAGTATTTT. It translates to CASSLGLDRGPDTQYF.

The V and J genes are TRBV19 and TRBJ1-1; D is possibly TRBD1 (5 bases). CDR1 is LNHDA and CDR2 is SQIVND in the germline V gene (reference sequence). V lost 1 base and J 4 bases, leaving 10 bases between the germline ends. This CDR3 region has 14 residues. The CDR3 nucleotides are TGTGCCAGTAGTATAGGGGGGGAAGGCACTGAAGCTTTCTTT. Encoded protein: CASSIGGEGTEAFF.

The J gene is TRBJ2-7, the V gene TRBV7-6; D possibly corresponds to TRBD2 (6 bases). V lost 5 bases, J lost 5 bases, and 16 bases lay in between. In germline, CDR1 is SGHVS, CDR2 FNYEAQ. CDR3 length equals 14 residues. CDR3 bases: TGTGCCAGCAGCAACCGACTAGAATTCGACGAGCAGTACTTC. This sequence encodes CASSNRLEFDEQYF. Supplemented by reference TRBV7-6 and TRBJ2-7, the full variable domain reads GAGVSQSPRYKVTKRGQDVALRCDPISGHVSLYWYRQALGQGPEFLTYFNYEAQQDKSGLPNDRFSAERPEGSISTLTIQRTEQRDSAMYRCASSNRLEFDEQYFGPGTRLTVT.

The genes are TRBV11-2 and TRBJ1-1, with D perhaps matching TRBD1 (5 bases). Germline loops: CDR1 SGHAT, CDR2 FQNNGV. V was cut by 6 bases and J by 3 bases, with 11 bases left in between. The CDR3 is 13 residues long. CDR3 protein: CASRFTGDTEAFF. The DNA for the CDR3 is TGTGCCAGCAGATTTACAGGCGACACTGAAGCTTTCTTT.

The gene calls are TRBV10-1 and TRBJ2-7; TRBD1 might be the D (6 bases). The V gene lost 10 bases and the J gene lost 3 bases, with 16 bases spanning the gap. Germline V gene sequence: CDR1 WNHNN, CDR2 SYGVQD (reference sequence). CDR3 size: 13 residues. CDR3 residues: CAKPDRTNYEQYF. For the CDR3, the DNA is TGCGCCAAACCAGACAGGACCAACTACGAGCAGTACTTC.

This clone was counted a single time. The chain uses TRBV9 and TRBJ2-5, with 10 bases aligning to TRBD2. The germline CDR1 and CDR2 sequences are SGDLS and YYNGEE. The CDR3 extends over 15 amino acids. The junction had 6 bases not matched to a gene; V was cut back by 4 bases and J by 3 bases. The CDR3 loop is CASSPTGTSEETQYF. The CDR3 bases are TGTGCCAGCAGCCCTACCGGGACTAGCGAAGAGACCCAGTACTTC.

The chain couples TRBV28 to TRBJ1-2, with 7 bases that match TRBD1. Germline CDR1 and CDR2: MDHEN and SYDVKM. Trimming cost V 6 bases and J 2 bases; bases outside gene matches: 9. The CDR3 extends over 15 amino acids. CDR3 sequence reads: CASSSYRGQNYGYTF. In nucleotides, the CDR3 is TGTGCCAGCAGCTCTTACAGGGGCCAAAACTATGGCTACACCTTC.

This clone has only one observation. One junction end does not reproduce the germline sequence, and a read error may be involved. The chain employs TRBV7-9 and TRBJ1-4, with TRBD1 as a possible D gene (6 bases). Per the germline V gene, CDR1 is SEHNR and CDR2 is FQNEAQ (reference sequence). The CDR3 has 16 residues. In DNA form, the CDR3 reads TGTGCCAGCAGCTTATTCCTCGGGGGGCCTAAGGAAAAACTGTTTTTT. This sequence encodes CASSLFLGGPKEKLFF.

The chain has TRBV7-2 and TRBJ2-7; D possibly corresponds to TRBD1 (6 bases). The ends were cut back, 5 bases at V and 2 bases at J, with 13 bases in the middle. Germline CDR1 and CDR2: SGHTA and FQGNSA. The CDR3 runs 14 residues. The DNA of the CDR3 is TGTGCCAGCAGCGACCCGGGACACGCCTACGAGCAGTACTTC. Amino acids: CASSDPGHAYEQYF.

This clone was seen just once. The V gene is TRBV21-1, the J gene TRBJ2-7; the table's D call of TRBD2 was not tested on the DNA. TRBV21-1 is a pseudogene. This CDR3 has 12 residues. The CDR3 nucleotides read TGTGCCAGCAGCAAGTTACTTACCGAGCAGTACTTC. This sequence encodes CASSKLLTEQYF.

The table lists this clone with a few counts. J is TRBJ1-1 and V is TRBV29-1; TRBD1 might be the D (6 bases). The ends were cut back, 6 bases at V and 3 bases at J, with 17 bases in the middle. The CDR3 totals 14 residues. Germline CDR1 is SQVTM and CDR2 is ANQGSEA. The CDR3 coding sequence is TGCAGCGTCCAAAGCCAGGGGAGGGACACTGAAGCTTTCTTT. This sequence encodes CSVQSQGRDTEAFF.

Comments on this clone: One end of the junction does not line up with germline, which may come from a read error. This sequence joins TRBV7-7 and TRBJ2-5; D might be TRBD1 or TRBD2, each matching 5 bases. The germline V gene has CDR1 SSHAT and CDR2 FNYEAQ (reference sequence). This CDR3 region has 16 residues. CDR3 amino acids: CASSDHGAMSGETQYF. The CDR3, as DNA: TGTGCTAGCAGCGACCACGGGGCCATGTCAGGAGAGACCCAGTACTTC.

V and J are TRBV28 and TRBJ1-5; weak D call: TRBD1 (5 bases). From germline, CDR1 is MDHEN and CDR2 SYDVKM. V was pared by 1 base and J by 1 base, with 5 bases between. The CDR3 has 14 amino acids. This CDR3 is CASSLSGSNQPQHF. CDR3 nucleotides: TGTGCCAGCAGTTTATCAGGGAGCAATCAGCCCCAGCATTTT.

The chain recombines TRBV5-1 with TRBJ1-2; D uncertain. Trimming took off 0 bases at V and 4 bases at J, with 7 bases between the two ends. Germline-derived CDR1 and CDR2 are SGHRS and YFSETQ. CDR3 length: 13 amino acids. The CDR3 DNA follows: TGCGCCAGCAGCTTGGATGTGGGCTATGGCTACACCTTC. The encoded protein is CASSLDVGYGYTF.

This sequence joins TRBV28 and TRBJ2-6; no definite D call. Germline V gene data show CDR1 as MDHEN and CDR2 as SYDVKM. V was trimmed by 6 bases and J by 0 bases, leaving 3 bases between them. CDR3 length equals 13 residues. The CDR3 loop reads CASSGSGANVLTF. CDR3 sequence (DNA): TGTGCCAGCAGCGGCTCTGGGGCCAACGTCCTGACTTTC. Combining the CDR3 with reference TRBV28 and TRBJ2-6 gives the whole variable domain DVKVTQSSRYLVKRTGEKVFLECVQDMDHENMFWYRQDPGLGLRLIYFSYDVKMKEKGDIPEGYSVSREKKERFSLILESASTNQTSMYLCASSGSGANVLTFGAGSRLTVL.

The chain joins TRBV19 to TRBJ1-5; TRBD1 might be the D (5 bases). The V gene lost 3 bases and the J gene lost 5 bases, with 14 bases spanning the gap. The V gene's germline CDR1 is LNHDA and CDR2 SQIVND (reference sequence). This CDR3 is 15 amino acids long. CDR3 protein: CASSMTGTSDQPQHF. In DNA, the CDR3 is TGTGCCAGTAGTATGACGGGGACCAGCGATCAGCCCCAGCATTTT.

The V and J genes are TRBV19 and TRBJ2-2, with a possible D match to TRBD2 (5 bases). Trimming cost V 7 bases and J 7 bases, with 19 bases left between them. The CDR3 is 15 residues long. Germline V gene lookup returns CDR1 LNHDA and CDR2 SQIVND (reference sequence). The CDR3 protein is CASTMGRAPSGELFF. The CDR3 DNA reads as TGTGCCAGTACCATGGGGAGAGCTCCTAGCGGGGAGCTGTTTTTT.